Given below is one TCR beta chain in context. CDR1 and CDR2 from the germline V gene are PRHDT and FYEKMQ (reference sequence). V shed 5 bases, J shed 12 bases, and the junction held 5 bases outside the gene matches. The CDR3 is 13 residues long. These data come from a study of cytotoxic CD8 clonotypes in ibrutinib-treated CLL. Profiling relied on immunoSEQ multiplex PCR, and the TCRdb table lists in-frame clones only, not all of them. The sample holds about 250,000 clones, roughly 70% seen once. The sequencing used PBMCs, collected after 24 months of ibrutinib treatment. This sequence originates from a human donor with chronic lymphocytic leukemia. The rearrangement links TRBV13 to TRBJ2-1, with TRBD2 matching 12 bases. Here the CDR3 reads CASSTSGRLGQFF. The CDR3 DNA is TGTGCCAGCAGCACTAGCGGGAGGTTGGGGCAGTTCTTC.